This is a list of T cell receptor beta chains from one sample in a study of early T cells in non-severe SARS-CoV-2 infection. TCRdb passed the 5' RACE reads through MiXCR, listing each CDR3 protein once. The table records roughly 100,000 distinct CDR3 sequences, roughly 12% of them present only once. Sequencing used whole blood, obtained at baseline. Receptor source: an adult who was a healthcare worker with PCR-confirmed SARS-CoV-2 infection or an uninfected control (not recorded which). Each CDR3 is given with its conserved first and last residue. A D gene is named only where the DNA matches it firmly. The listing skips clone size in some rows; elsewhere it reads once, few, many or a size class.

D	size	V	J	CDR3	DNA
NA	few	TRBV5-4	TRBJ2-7	CASSLGRAAEQYF	TGTGCCAGCAGCTTGGGGCGTGCAGCGGAGCAGTACTTC
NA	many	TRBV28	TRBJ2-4	CASTPRRNKNIQYF	TGTGCCAGCACTCCCAGGAGAAATAAAAACATTCAGTACTTC
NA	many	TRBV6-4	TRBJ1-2	CASTRTGDVQKPEGYTF	TGTGCCAGCACCCGGACGGGGGACGTACAGAAGCCAGAGGGCTACACCTTC
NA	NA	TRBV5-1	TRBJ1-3	CASSTDPGPSGNTIYF	TGCGCCAGCAGCACCGACCCAGGCCCCTCTGGAAACACCATATATTTT
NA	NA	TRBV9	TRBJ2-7	CASSGRDPGEQYF	TGTGCCAGCAGCGGACGGGACCCGGGGGAGCAGTACTTC
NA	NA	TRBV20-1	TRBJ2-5	CSARVPGETQYF	TGCAGTGCTAGAGTACCCGGGGAGACCCAGTACTTC
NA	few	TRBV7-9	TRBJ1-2	CASSLTGNNYGYTF	TGTGCCAGCAGCTTAACGGGGAACAACTATGGCTACACCTTC
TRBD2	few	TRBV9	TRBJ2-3	CASGERLAGHTDTQYF	TGTGCCAGCGGGGAACGACTAGCGGGGCACACAGATACGCAGTATTTT
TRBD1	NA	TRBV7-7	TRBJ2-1	CASSLTTGVSYNEQFF	TGTGCTAGCAGCTTAACCACAGGGGTTTCCTACAATGAGCAGTTCTTC
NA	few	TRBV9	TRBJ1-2	CASSVVDSYGYTF	TGTGCCAGCAGCGTAGTGGACAGCTATGGCTACACCTTC
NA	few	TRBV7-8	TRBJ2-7	CASKSGISDEQYF	TGTGCCAGCAAGTCAGGGATTAGCGACGAGCAGTACTTC
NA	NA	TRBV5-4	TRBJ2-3	CASSFRSSGEDTQYF	TGTGCCAGCAGCTTCCGGTCTAGTGGGGAGGATACGCAGTATTTT
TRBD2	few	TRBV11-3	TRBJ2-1	CASSQREGGGNEQFF	TGTGCCAGCAGCCAGCGGGAGGGCGGCGGGAATGAGCAGTTCTTC
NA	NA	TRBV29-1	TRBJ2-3	CSVEVQLTDTQYF	TGCAGCGTTGAAGTTCAGCTCACAGATACGCAGTATTTT
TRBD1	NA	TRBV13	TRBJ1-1	CASSSRGRAFF	TGTGCCAGCAGCTCCAGGGGGAGAGCTTTCTTT
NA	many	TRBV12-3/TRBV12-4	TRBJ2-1	CASSYGSPPYNEQFF	TGTGCCAGCAGTTATGGCTCCCCCCCATACAATGAGCAGTTCTTC
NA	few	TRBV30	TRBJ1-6	CAWSDPGRTAYNSPLHF	TGTGCCTGGAGCGATCCGGGACGGACTGCCTATAATTCACCCCTCCACTTT
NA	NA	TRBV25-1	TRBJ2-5	CASRRDTQTQYF	TGTGCCAGCAGGCGGGACACACAGACCCAGTACTTC